This T cell receptor beta chain was sequenced for a study of blood T cell repertoires in COVID-19. The V end was cut by 1 base, the J end by 3 bases, with 7 bases between. CDR3 length equals 14 residues. CDR1 is SGHTA, CDR2 FQGTGA, per germline. The repertoire was sequenced with immunoSEQ multiplex PCR; TCRdb's copy has only in-frame clones and lacks some. The sample includes 140,000 to 150,000 clones, approximately 79% seen only once; the top ten take roughly 8.6%. The TCR comes from a man aged 50 or older with active or convalescent COVID-19. The chain links TRBV7-3 to TRBJ2-1, with a weak D call TRBD2 (6 bases). The sequencing sample was made of peripheral blood. The CDR3 bases are TGTGCCAGCAGCTTAAGCGGGATCTACAATGAGCAGTTCTTC. As protein: CASSLSGIYNEQFF.